The rows below give T cell receptor beta chains drawn from one sample of a study of blood T cells in healthy people across ages. Via MiXCR, TCRdb re-called the 5' RACE reads, giving one row per CDR3 protein. Here the sample spans hundreds of thousands of distinct CDR3 sequences, around two fifths being singletons. Sequencing used blood. Receptors originate from a man aged 55 to 70 in good health. CDR3s include the opening cysteine and the closing phenylalanine or tryptophan. D genes are given only for firm matches. Clone size, where shown, is once, few, many, or a class for clones that have expanded.

TRBJ2-2	NA	TRBV29-1	few	14	TGCAGCGTCCTAAGGGACTCCAATTCCGGGGAGCTGTTTTTT	CSVLRDSNSGELFF
TRBJ2-7	TRBD1	TRBV15	NA	15	TGTGCCACCAGCAGATCCGGACAGGGCCACTACGAGCAGTACTTC	CATSRSGQGHYEQYF
TRBJ2-5	NA	TRBV20-1	NA	13	TGCAGTGCTGCGAAGACAGTGGGAGAGACCCAGTACTTC	CSAAKTVGETQYF
TRBJ2-2	NA	TRBV4-1	NA	18	TGCGCCAGCAGCCAGTTGTTAAGCCGGGCCGCGAACACCGGGGAGCTGTTTTTT	CASSQLLSRAANTGELFF
TRBJ2-4	NA	TRBV21-1	NA	14	TGTGCCAGCACGCCCCCCGGGTCGGAAAACATTCGGTACTTC	CASTPPGSENIRYF
TRBJ1-5	NA	TRBV21-1	NA	13	TGTGCCAGCAGCAAACTGTTAAATCAGCCCCAGCATTTT	CASSKLLNQPQHF
TRBJ2-6	TRBD1	TRBV6-1	NA	22	TGTGCCAGCAGTGCCCGGGACAGGGTAGTAAGCGGAGTCCCCTCTGGGGCCAACGTCCTGACTTTC	CASSARDRVVSGVPSGANVLTF
TRBJ1-5	NA	TRBV5-1	NA	16	TGCGCCAGCAGCTTGGGGCCAGGGAATAGCAATCAGCCCCAGCATTTT	CASSLGPGNSNQPQHF
TRBJ2-1	NA	TRBV7-2	NA	18	TGTGCCAGCAGCCTCCTGGGGTCGAACGTCGTGCCCAAAAACATTCAGTTCTTC	CASSLLGSNVVPKNIQFF
TRBJ1-2	NA	TRBV28	NA	11	TGTGCCATTAAACCGTCCTATGGCTACACCTTC	CAIKPSYGYTF
TRBJ2-7	TRBD2	TRBV6-2/TRBV6-3	NA	18	TGTGCCAGCAGTTTTTCACTTTTGAACGGGGGGGCTCACAATGAGCAGTACTTC	CASSFSLLNGGAHNEQYF
TRBJ2-5	TRBD2	TRBV9	NA	16	TGTGCCAGCAGCGAAGGTAGCGGGGGGGCCGGTGAGACCCAGTACTTC	CASSEGSGGAGETQYF
TRBJ2-1	TRBD1	TRBV12-5	few	15	TGTGCTAGTGGTTTCGGGACAGTCTCCTACAATGAGCAGTTCTTC	CASGFGTVSYNEQFF
TRBJ1-2	NA	TRBV6-1	NA	14	TGTGCCGGGGAGCCTGGGCGGGGAAGCTATGGCTACACCTTC	CAGEPGRGSYGYTF
TRBJ1-6	NA	TRBV10-3	NA	16	TGTGCCATCAGTGACCGGGAATCTCGTATAATATCACCCCTCCACTTT	CAISDRESRIISPLHF
TRBJ2-5	TRBD2	TRBV9	NA	14	TGTGCCAGCAGCGTTCTAGCGGGGGAGCGGACCCAGTACTTC	CASSVLAGERTQYF
TRBJ1-1	NA	TRBV12-3/TRBV12-4	NA	14	TGTGCCAGCAGTTTAGAATTAGGGGACACTGAAGCTTTCTTT	CASSLELGDTEAFF
TRBJ2-5	NA	TRBV4-3	NA	18	TGCGCCAGCAGCCATCGTTTTCCGAGTAGCGCTGAGGGCAATGAGCAGTACTTC	CASSHRFPSSAEGNEQYF
TRBJ1-4	NA	TRBV6-2/TRBV6-3	NA	13	TGTGCCAGCAGTGTGACAGCAAATGAAAAACTGTTTTTT	CASSVTANEKLFF
TRBJ2-3	NA	TRBV10-2	NA	12	TGCGCCAGCCGAGCGGAAACAGATACGCAGTATTTT	CASRAETDTQYF
TRBJ2-7	NA	TRBV10-3	few	16	TGTGCCATCAGTGGTCGAACAGGTCCCAGTGGTGACGAGCAGTACTTC	CAISGRTGPSGDEQYF
TRBJ2-3	NA	TRBV2	NA	11	TGTGCCAGCAGTGAAGCGCTAGAGTCGTATTTT	CASSEALESYF
TRBJ2-1	TRBD1	TRBV4-3	once	13	TGCGCCAGCGGCCAGGGGGTTTACAATGAGCAGTTCTTC	CASGQGVYNEQFF